Following are 5 T cell receptor beta chains from one sample sequenced in a study of cytomegalovirus exposure and HLA in healthy donors. Researchers ran the PCR with 60 Vbeta and 13 Jbeta primers. Assay used: immunoSEQ multiplex PCR; TCRdb lists only in-frame clones, some missing. The sample comprises around 130,000 clones, nearly 85% of which are singletons, and over 1% rests with the top ten. Input material: PBMCs. The receptor set was obtained from a boy between 10 and 17 years old in good health and CMV-seronegative.

The gene calls are TRBV5-6 and TRBJ1-2, with 10 nucleotides matching TRBD1. J lost 7 bases, V lost 0 bases, and 12 bases had no gene match. Germline V gene data show CDR1 as SGHDT and CDR2 as YYEEEE. The CDR3 spans 17 residues. For the CDR3, the DNA is TGTGCCAGCAGCTTGGAAGTTGGGACAGGGGTTGGAGGTGGCTACACCTTC. Translated: CASSLEVGTGVGGGYTF.

This clone was recorded only once. The V call is TRBV2, the J call TRBJ1-5, with a possible D match to TRBD1 (6 bases). In germline, CDR1 is SNHLY, CDR2 FYNNEI. The length of the CDR3 is 13 residues. Trimming took off 5 bases at V and 5 bases at J, with 10 bases between the two ends. CDR3 amino acids: CASSRTADQPQHF. In DNA, the CDR3 is TGTGCCAGCAGTAGGACAGCGGATCAGCCCCAGCATTTT.

The chain links TRBV29-1 to TRBJ1-1, with D possibly TRBD1 on 5 matching bases. Trimming removed 6 bases from V and 3 bases from J, with 14 bases in between. The CDR3 contains 13 residues. The V gene's germline CDR1 is SQVTM and CDR2 ANQGSEA. The CDR3 here is CSVTLTAHTEAFF. In nucleotides, the CDR3 is TGCAGCGTGACTTTGACAGCACACACTGAAGCTTTCTTT.

The rearrangement joins TRBV2 to TRBJ1-5, with D maybe TRBD1 (6 bases). Per the germline V gene, CDR1 is SNHLY and CDR2 is FYNNEI. The ends were cut back, 6 bases at V and 5 bases at J, with 11 bases in the middle. CDR3 length: 13 amino acids. Here the CDR3 DNA reads TGTGCCAGCAGGGATGACAGGTATCAGCCCCAGCATTTT. Its protein is CASRDDRYQPQHF.

The rearrangement joins TRBV6-5 to TRBJ2-7; 10 nucleotides agree with TRBD2. CDR1 and CDR2 from the germline V gene are MNHEY and SVGAGI. This CDR3 has 15 amino acids. The junction had 8 bases not matched to a gene; V was cut back by 2 bases and J by 7 bases. CDR3: CASSYKLAGLGEQYF. The CDR3 nucleotides are TGTGCCAGCAGTTACAAACTAGCGGGGCTGGGGGAGCAGTACTTC.